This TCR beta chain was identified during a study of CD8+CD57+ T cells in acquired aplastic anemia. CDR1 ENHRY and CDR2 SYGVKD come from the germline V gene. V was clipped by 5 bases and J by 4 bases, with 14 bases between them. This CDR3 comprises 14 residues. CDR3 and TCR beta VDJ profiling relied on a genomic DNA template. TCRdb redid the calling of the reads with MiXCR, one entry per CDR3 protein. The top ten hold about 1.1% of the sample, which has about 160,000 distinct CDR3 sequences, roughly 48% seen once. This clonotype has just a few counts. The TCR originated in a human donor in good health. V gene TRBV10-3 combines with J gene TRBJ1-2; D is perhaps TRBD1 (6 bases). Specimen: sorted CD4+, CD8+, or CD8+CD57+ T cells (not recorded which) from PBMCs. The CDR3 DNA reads TGTGCCATCAGTTCGCCGGACAGCATCTATGGCTACACCTTC. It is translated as CAISSPDSIYGYTF.